This TCR beta chain was observed in a study of blood T cell repertoires in COVID-19 (dated by TCRdb to about 2020). For the wider study: Samples from collaborators originated in the United States, Italy and Spain and spanned both the acute and convalescent phases of COVID-19. The material from the prospective study consisted of cDNA or gDNA derived from T cells, B-cell-depleted T cells, or PBMCs. Deeply sampled blood TCRbeta repertoires from subjects exposed to, actively infected with, or recovered from COVID-19 were included in the dataset. The repertoires were released in a freely available public database meant as a resource for research on the immune response to SARS-CoV-2. The samples were drawn from two sources: the first 160 participants of the ongoing ImmuneRACE study, and over 950 subjects contributed by 6 global collaborators. Sample metadata almost always included a de-identified subject ID, COVID-19 status, age in years and sex. Where HLA class I and class II types were available, the types were taken from metadata supplied by the sample provider, not from assay-based typing. Points the paper makes about the study in general: Clinical and demographic metadata were provided uncurated, with the amount varying by source and participant.

The immunoSEQ Assay, a bias-controlled multiplex PCR, was used to amplify TCRbeta CDR3 regions from genomic DNA. The study's processing was this. Within the assay, amplification of reference gene primers was used to estimate how many nucleated cells each sample contained. To quantify the absolute abundance of each unique TCRbeta CDR3 rearrangement, sequence reads were collapsed and filtered. For each sample, productive Simpson clonality was calculated as the square root of Simpson's diversity index across productive rearrangements. TCRdb took over this immuneACCESS table, retaining in-frame rearrangements with V and J assigned. Such tables are incomplete; in checked studies, under half of the missing clones stem from an unresolved V gene, and the remainder is unexplained. Clone size and the V and J calls come from that table; the DNA yielded D and trimming. The sample table contains approximately 270,000 clones; only one count was recorded for roughly 89% of them. The top ten clones comprise about 0.8% of the sample.

The collaborating institutions used their own protocols to collect whole blood in K2EDTA tubes. For TCRbeta analysis, collaborators shipped samples as frozen whole blood, isolated PBMCs, or DNA extracted from either of those sample types. From the cysteine through the phenylalanine, the CDR3 covers 15 amino acids. Only the CDR3 DNA stays, 45 bases, in frame from base 1. The germline V and J ends show losses of 2 bases and 3 bases respectively, and no gene match explains 5 bases of the junction. The germline V gene (reference sequence) supplies CDR1 LNHDA and CDR2 SQIVND. Concerning this clone itself: Its antigen is currently not known. No base quality information exists; no much larger clone differs at one position.

The sequence came from a man aged 30-40 years with acute or convalescent COVID-19. Material for sequencing was peripheral blood. The rearrangement combines TRBV19 with TRBJ1-1; 8 bases in between match TRBD1. The sequence in DNA is TGTGCCAGTAGTATATTAACAGGGGGGGACACTGAAGCTTTCTTT. This translates into CASSILTGGDTEAFF.